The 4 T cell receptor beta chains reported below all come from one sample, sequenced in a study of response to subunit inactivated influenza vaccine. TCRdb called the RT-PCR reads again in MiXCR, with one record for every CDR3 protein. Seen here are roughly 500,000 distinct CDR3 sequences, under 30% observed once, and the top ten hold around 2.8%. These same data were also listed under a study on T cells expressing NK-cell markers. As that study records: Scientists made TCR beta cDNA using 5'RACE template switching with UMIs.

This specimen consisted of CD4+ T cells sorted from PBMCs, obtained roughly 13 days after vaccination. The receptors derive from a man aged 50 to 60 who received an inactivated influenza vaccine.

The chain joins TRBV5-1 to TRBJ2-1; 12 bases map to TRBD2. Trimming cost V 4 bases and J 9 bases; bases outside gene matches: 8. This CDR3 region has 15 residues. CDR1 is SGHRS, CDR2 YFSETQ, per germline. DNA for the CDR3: TGCGCCAGCAGCCAGACTAGCGGGGGCTGGGCTGAGCAGTTCTTC. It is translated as CASSQTSGGWAEQFF.

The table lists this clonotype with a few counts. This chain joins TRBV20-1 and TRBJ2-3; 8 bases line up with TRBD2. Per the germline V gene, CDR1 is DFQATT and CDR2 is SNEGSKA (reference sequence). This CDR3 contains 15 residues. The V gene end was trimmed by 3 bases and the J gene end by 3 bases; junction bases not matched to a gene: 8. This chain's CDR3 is CSASRSGGPTDTQYF. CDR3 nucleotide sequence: TGCAGTGCTAGTAGGTCGGGAGGGCCTACAGATACGCAGTATTTT.

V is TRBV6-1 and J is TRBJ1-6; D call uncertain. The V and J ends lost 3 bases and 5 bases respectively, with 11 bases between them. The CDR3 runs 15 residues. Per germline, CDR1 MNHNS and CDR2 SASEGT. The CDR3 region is CASSEGWQNNSPLHF. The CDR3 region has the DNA TGTGCCAGCAGTGAGGGTTGGCAGAATAATTCACCCCTCCACTTT.

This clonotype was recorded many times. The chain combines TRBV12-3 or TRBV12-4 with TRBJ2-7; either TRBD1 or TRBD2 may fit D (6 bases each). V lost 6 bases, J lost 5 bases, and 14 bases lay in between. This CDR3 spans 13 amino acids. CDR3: CASSWGAVNEQYF. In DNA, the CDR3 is TGTGCCAGCAGCTGGGGGGCGGTTAACGAGCAGTACTTC.